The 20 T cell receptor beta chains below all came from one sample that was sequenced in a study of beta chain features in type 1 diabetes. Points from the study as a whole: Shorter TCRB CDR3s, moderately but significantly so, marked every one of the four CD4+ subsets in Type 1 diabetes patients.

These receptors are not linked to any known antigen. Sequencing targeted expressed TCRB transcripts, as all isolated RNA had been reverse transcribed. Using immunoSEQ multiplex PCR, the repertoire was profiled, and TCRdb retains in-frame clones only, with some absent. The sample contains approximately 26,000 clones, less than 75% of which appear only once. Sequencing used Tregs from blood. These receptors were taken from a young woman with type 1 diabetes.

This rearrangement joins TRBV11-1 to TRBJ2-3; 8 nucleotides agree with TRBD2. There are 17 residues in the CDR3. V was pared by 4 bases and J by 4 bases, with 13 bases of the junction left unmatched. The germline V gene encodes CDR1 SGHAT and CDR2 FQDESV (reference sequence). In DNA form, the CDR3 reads TGTGCCAGCAGCTATTCTTCAGCGGGGGATAGGTCAGATACGCAGTATTTT. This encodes CASSYSSAGDRSDTQYF.

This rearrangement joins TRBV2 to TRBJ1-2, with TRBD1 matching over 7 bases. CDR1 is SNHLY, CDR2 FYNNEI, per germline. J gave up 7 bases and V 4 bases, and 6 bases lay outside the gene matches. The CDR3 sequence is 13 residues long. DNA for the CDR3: TGTGCCAGCAGTGCCCAGGGGGTGGTTGGCTACACCTTC. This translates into CASSAQGVVGYTF.

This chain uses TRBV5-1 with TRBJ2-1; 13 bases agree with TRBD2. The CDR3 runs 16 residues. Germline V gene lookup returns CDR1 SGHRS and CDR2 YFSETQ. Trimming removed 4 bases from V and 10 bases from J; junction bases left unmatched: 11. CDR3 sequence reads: CASSPWTSGGPGEQFF. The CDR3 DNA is TGCGCCAGCAGCCCATGGACTAGCGGGGGCCCAGGGGAGCAGTTCTTC.

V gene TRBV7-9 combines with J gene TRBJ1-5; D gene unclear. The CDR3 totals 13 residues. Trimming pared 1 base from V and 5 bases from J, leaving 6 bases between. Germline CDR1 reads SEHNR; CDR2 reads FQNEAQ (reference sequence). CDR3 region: CASSLEEDQPQHF. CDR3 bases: TGTGCCAGCAGCTTAGAGGAGGATCAGCCCCAGCATTTT. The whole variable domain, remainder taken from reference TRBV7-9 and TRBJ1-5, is DTGVSQNPRHKITKRGQNVTFRCDPISEHNRLYWYRQTLGQGPEFLTYFQNEAQLEKSRLLSDRFSAERPKGSFSTLEIQRTEQGDSAMYLCASSLEEDQPQHFGDGTRLSIL.

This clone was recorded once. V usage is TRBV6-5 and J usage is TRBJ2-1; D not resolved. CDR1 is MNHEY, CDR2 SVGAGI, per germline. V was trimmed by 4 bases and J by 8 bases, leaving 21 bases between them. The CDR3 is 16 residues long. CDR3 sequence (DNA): TGTGCCAGCAGTTCGATAGCTGGAAAGGTTTGGCATGAGCAGTTCTTC. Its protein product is CASSSIAGKVWHEQFF.

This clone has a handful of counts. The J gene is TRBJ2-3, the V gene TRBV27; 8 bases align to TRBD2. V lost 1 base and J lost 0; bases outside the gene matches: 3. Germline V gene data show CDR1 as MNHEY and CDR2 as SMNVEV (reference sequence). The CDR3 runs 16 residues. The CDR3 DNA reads TGTGCCAGCAGTTTATTTGCTAGCGGGAGCACAGATACGCAGTATTTT. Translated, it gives CASSLFASGSTDTQYF.

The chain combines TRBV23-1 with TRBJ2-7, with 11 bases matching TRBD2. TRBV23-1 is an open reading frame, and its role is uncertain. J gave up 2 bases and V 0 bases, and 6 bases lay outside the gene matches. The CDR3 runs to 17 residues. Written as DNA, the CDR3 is TGCGCCAGCAGTCAATCAACGGGGACTAGCGGCCCCTACGAGCAGTACTTC. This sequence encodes CASSQSTGTSGPYEQYF.

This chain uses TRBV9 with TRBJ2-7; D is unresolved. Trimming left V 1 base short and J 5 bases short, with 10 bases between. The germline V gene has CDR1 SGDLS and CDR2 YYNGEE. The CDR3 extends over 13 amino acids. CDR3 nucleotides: TGTGCCAGCAGCGTAATGAAGTCAGACGAGCAGTACTTC. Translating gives CASSVMKSDEQYF.

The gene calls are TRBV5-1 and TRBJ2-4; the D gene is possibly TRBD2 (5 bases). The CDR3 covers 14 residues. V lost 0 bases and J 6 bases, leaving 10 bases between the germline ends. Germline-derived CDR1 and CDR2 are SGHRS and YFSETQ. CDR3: CASSLGSGGNIQYF. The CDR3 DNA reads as TGCGCCAGCAGCTTGGGGAGTGGAGGAAACATTCAGTACTTC.

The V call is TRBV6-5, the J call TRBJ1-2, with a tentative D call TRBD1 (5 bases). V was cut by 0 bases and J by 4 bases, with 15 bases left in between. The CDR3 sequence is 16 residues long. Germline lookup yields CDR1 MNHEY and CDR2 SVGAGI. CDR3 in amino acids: CASSYSGGTDIYGYTF. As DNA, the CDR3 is TGTGCCAGCAGTTACTCGGGCGGGACTGACATCTATGGCTACACCTTC.

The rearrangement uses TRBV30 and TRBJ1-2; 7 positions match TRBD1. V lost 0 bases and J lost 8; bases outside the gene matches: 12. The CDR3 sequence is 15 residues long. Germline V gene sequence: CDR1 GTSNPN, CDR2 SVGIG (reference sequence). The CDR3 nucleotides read TGTGCCTGGAGTGTAGACAGGGCCATCGTAAGCGGCTACACCTTC. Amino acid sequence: CAWSVDRAIVSGYTF. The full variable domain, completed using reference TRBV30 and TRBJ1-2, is SQTIHQWPATLVQPVGSPLSLECTVEGTSNPNLYWYRQAAGRGLQLLFYSVGIGQISSEVPQNLSASRPQDRQFILSSKKLLLSDSGFYLCAWSVDRAIVSGYTFGSGTRLTVV.

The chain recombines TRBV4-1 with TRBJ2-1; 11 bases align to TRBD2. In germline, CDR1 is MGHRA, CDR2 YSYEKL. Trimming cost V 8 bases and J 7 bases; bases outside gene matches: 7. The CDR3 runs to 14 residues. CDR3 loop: CASRGLAVSNEQFF. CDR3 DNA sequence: TGCGCCAGCCGGGGACTAGCGGTTTCTAATGAGCAGTTCTTC.

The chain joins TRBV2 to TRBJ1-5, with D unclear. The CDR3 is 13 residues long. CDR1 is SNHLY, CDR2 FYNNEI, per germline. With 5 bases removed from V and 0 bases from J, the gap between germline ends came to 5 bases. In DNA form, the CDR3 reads TGTGCCAGCAGTCAGAATAGCAATCAGCCCCAGCATTTT. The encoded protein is CASSQNSNQPQHF.

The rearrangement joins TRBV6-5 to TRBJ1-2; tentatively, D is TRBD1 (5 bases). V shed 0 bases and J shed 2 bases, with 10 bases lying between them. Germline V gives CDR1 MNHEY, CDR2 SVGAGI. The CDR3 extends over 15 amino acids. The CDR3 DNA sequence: TGTGCCAGCAGTTACTCTGGGGGGATGAACTATGGCTACACCTTC. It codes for CASSYSGGMNYGYTF.

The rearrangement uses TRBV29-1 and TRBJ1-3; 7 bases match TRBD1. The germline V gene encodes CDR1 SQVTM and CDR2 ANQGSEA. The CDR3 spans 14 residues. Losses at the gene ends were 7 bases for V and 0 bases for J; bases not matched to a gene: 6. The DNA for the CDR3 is TGCAGCGCATTTACAGGGGTCTCTGGAAACACCATATATTTT. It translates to CSAFTGVSGNTIYF.

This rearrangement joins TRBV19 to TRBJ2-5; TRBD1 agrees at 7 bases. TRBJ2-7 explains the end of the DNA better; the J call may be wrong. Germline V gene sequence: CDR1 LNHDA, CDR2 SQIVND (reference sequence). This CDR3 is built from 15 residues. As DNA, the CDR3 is TGTGCCAGTAGTCATCCCGGGACAGTGATCTACGAGCAGTACTTC. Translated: CASSHPGTVIYEQYF.

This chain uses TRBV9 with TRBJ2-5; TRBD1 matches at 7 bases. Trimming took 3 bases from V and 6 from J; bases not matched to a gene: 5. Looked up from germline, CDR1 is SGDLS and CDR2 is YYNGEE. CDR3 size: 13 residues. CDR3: CASSAGDSQTQYF. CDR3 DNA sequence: TGTGCCAGCAGCGCAGGGGACAGCCAGACCCAGTACTTC.

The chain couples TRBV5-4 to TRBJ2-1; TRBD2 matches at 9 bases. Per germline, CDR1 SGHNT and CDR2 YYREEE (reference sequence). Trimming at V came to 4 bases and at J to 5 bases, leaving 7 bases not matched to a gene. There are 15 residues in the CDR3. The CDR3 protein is CASSPSGRPNNEQFF. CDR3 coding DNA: TGTGCCAGCAGCCCAAGCGGGAGGCCTAACAATGAGCAGTTCTTC.

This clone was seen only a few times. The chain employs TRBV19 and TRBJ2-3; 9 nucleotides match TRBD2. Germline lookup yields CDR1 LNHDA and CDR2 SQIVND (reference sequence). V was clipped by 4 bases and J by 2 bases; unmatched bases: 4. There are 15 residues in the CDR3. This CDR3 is CASSNLAGSTDTQYF. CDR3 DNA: TGTGCCAGTAGTAATCTAGCGGGATCCACAGATACGCAGTATTTT.

In DNA form, the CDR3 reads TGTGCCAGTCGCTCCCTAGGGGCTGAAGCTTTCTTT. Protein product: CASRSLGAEAFF. The chain joins TRBV19 to TRBJ1-1, with D maybe TRBD1 (5 bases). V lost 8 bases, J lost 6 bases, and 13 bases lay in between. Germline CDR1 and CDR2: LNHDA and SQIVND (reference sequence). This CDR3 has 12 amino acids.